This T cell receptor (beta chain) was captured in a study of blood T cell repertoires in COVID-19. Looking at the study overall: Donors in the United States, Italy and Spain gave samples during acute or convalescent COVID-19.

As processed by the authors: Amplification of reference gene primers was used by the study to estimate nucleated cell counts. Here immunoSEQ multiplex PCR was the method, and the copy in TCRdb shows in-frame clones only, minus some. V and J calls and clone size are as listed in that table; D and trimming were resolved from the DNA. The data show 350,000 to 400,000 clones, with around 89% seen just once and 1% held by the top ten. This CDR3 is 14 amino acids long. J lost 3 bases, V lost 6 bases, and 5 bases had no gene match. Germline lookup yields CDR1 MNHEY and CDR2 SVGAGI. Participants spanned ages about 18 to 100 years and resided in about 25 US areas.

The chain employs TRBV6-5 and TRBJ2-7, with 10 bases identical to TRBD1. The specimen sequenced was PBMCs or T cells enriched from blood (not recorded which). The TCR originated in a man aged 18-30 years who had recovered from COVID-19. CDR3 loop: CASRGGQGFYEQYF. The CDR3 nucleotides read TGTGCCAGCAGGGGGGGACAGGGGTTCTACGAGCAGTACTTC.